This T cell receptor (beta chain) was sequenced in a study of Ad26.COV2.S vaccination and SARS-CoV-2 variants. Treatment defined: around 19 received Ad26.COV2.S at low or high dose, single or two shots; several received placebo; per-sample allocation not given. Sampling was performed 63 days after the first vaccine or placebo injection. Germline CDR1 and CDR2: KGHSH and LQKENI. The V and J ends lost 3 bases and 7 bases, in that order; junction bases with no gene match: 9. The CDR3 is 16 residues long. This clone was counted a single time. Its antigen is not known. The repertoire was sequenced with immunoSEQ multiplex PCR; TCRdb's copy has only in-frame clones and lacks some. The sample gives about 680,000 clones, 70% to 90% of which show up once; approximately 1.5% is in the top ten. The study's findings and limits: Total T cell responses may have been underestimated by the TCR breadth and depth analyses. Vaccine and placebo groups showed comparable non-spike TCR breadth.

The chain uses TRBV18 and TRBJ1-4, with 9 bases aligning to TRBD1. The receptor comes from a person between 18 and 65 years old who received the Ad26.COV2.S COVID-19 vaccine or a placebo. The input for sequencing was peripheral blood, taken in a trial of Ad26.COV2.S vaccine versus placebo. Here the CDR3 reads CASSPTGGTGFEKLFF. CDR3 sequence (DNA): TGTGCCAGCTCACCCACAGGAGGGACAGGGTTTGAAAAACTGTTTTTT.